The 27 T cell receptor beta chains below come from one sample, sequenced in a study of T cell responses to AZD1222 COVID-19 vaccine. Assay: immunoSEQ multiplex PCR; the TCRdb copy retains only in-frame clones and omits some. In the table there are approximately 70,000 clones, 85% of which are singletons. The source material was peripheral blood, sampled on day 0 of AZD1222 vaccination. These receptors came from an adult in good health.

The chain employs TRBV2 and TRBJ2-7; D might be TRBD2 (6 bases). V dropped 6 bases and J dropped 3 bases, with 15 bases sitting between them. Germline CDR1 SNHLY, CDR2 FYNNEI. The CDR3 runs to 14 residues. CDR3 coding DNA: TGTGCCAGCAGACAAGCGGGCGAGTTCTACGAGCAGTACTTC. This sequence encodes CASRQAGEFYEQYF.

This clone showed up just once. The chain carries TRBV28 and TRBJ1-2; D possibly corresponds to TRBD1 (6 bases). Germline V lookup: CDR1 MDHEN, CDR2 SYDVKM. Trimming pared 3 bases from V and 9 bases from J, leaving 20 bases between. The CDR3 has 15 residues. CDR3 sequence reads: CASSLPGQTLFRYTF. The CDR3 nucleotides read TGTGCCAGCAGTTTGCCCGGACAGACTCTTTTTCGCTACACCTTC.

The V call is TRBV5-1, the J call TRBJ1-1, with D hard to call. Germline lookup yields CDR1 SGHRS and CDR2 YFSETQ. The CDR3 is 14 residues long. V was clipped by 0 bases and J by 2 bases, with 8 bases between them. DNA for the CDR3: TGCGCCAGCAGCTTGGAACAGCTCAACACTGAAGCTTTCTTT. Its translation is CASSLEQLNTEAFF. The full variable domain, completed using reference TRBV5-1 and TRBJ1-1, is KAGVTQTPRYLIKTRGQQVTLSCSPISGHRSVSWYQQTPGQGLQFLFEYFSETQRNKGNFPGRFSGRQFSNSRSEMNVSTLELGDSALYLCASSLEQLNTEAFFGQGTRLTVV.

V is TRBV19 and J is TRBJ1-4; 7 bases align to TRBD1. There are 14 residues in the CDR3. V lost 9 bases, J lost 0 bases, and 4 bases stayed unmatched. CDR1 and CDR2 (germline): LNHDA, SQIVND (reference sequence). The CDR3 DNA sequence: TGTGCCAGCCAGGGGGTAGCAACTAATGAAAAACTGTTTTTT. It specifies CASQGVATNEKLFF.

CDR3 sequence reads: CASLLAGVGTDTQYF. The CDR3 DNA reads as TGTGCCAGCCTCCTAGCGGGAGTTGGCACAGATACGCAGTATTTT. This sequence joins TRBV12-1 and TRBJ2-3; TRBD2, the table's D call, lacks a check against the DNA. TRBV12-1 is shown as a pseudogene. The CDR3 extends over 15 amino acids.

The chain couples TRBV20-1 to TRBJ1-6; D unresolved. The length of the CDR3 is 16 residues. V lost 5 bases to trimming and J lost 9 bases, with 23 bases between them. Germline V gives CDR1 DFQATT, CDR2 SNEGSKA (reference sequence). The CDR3 loop reads CSAGEMGTARGSPLHF. As DNA, the CDR3 is TGCAGTGCTGGTGAAATGGGCACAGCCCGTGGTTCACCCCTCCACTTT.

V gene TRBV10-1 combines with J gene TRBJ2-2; D remains unclear. The germline CDR1 and CDR2 sequences are WNHNN and SYGVQD (reference sequence). The V end was cut by 2 bases, the J end by 6 bases, with 7 bases between. The length of the CDR3 is 13 residues. Here the CDR3 reads CASSERSSGELFF. The CDR3 nucleotides read TGCGCCAGCAGTGAGCGTTCATCCGGGGAGCTGTTTTTT.

The chain has TRBV9 and TRBJ2-7; the match to TRBD1 covers 8 bases. Trimming removed 0 bases from V and 6 bases from J; junction bases left unmatched: 5. In germline, CDR1 is SGDLS, CDR2 YYNGEE. The CDR3 extends over 14 amino acids. This chain's CDR3 is CASSVAPDRVEQYF. CDR3 in DNA: TGTGCCAGCAGCGTAGCTCCGGACAGGGTCGAGCAGTACTTC.

This sequence joins TRBV11-3 and TRBJ1-2; 9 bases agree with TRBD1. Germline V gene lookup returns CDR1 SGHNT and CDR2 YENEEA. With 4 bases clipped from V and 8 bases from J, the junction kept 5 bases outside the gene matches. There are 13 residues in the CDR3. CDR3 region: CASSSDRGWGYTF. CDR3 bases: TGTGCCAGCAGCTCGGACAGGGGCTGGGGCTACACCTTC.

This rearrangement joins TRBV2 to TRBJ1-5; no clear D. The CDR3 runs to 15 residues. Germline loops: CDR1 SNHLY, CDR2 FYNNEI. V dropped 0 bases and J dropped 0 bases, with 6 bases sitting between them. CDR3 nucleotides: TGTGCCAGCAGTGAAGCGGAGTATAGCAATCAGCCCCAGCATTTT. It is translated as CASSEAEYSNQPQHF.

The chain is built from TRBV12-3 or TRBV12-4 and TRBJ1-5; D is unclear. Trimming left V 1 base short and J 11 bases short, with 12 bases between. CDR3 size: 13 residues. In DNA, the CDR3 is TGTGCCAGCAGTTTAGGGACGGAGCAGGCCCAGCATTTT. The encoded protein is CASSLGTEQAQHF.

V and J are TRBV14 and TRBJ2-3; weak D call: TRBD2 (6 bases). Germline V gene data show CDR1 as SGHDN and CDR2 as FVKESK. CDR3 length: 14 residues. Trimming took 3 bases from V and 6 from J, leaving 13 bases between them. The CDR3: CASSHGLASDTQYF. CDR3 nucleotides: TGTGCCAGCAGCCACGGTCTAGCGTCCGATACGCAGTATTTT.

V gene TRBV11-2 combines with J gene TRBJ2-2; D possibly matches TRBD1 or TRBD2 (5 bases each). V gave up 3 bases and J gave up 5 bases, with 13 bases separating them. CDR1 and CDR2 from the germline V gene are SGHAT and FQNNGV. This CDR3 is built from 15 residues. CDR3 in amino acids: CASSFGTKGTGELFF. DNA for the CDR3: TGTGCCAGCAGCTTCGGGACCAAAGGGACCGGGGAGCTGTTTTTT.

The chain couples TRBV18 to TRBJ2-2; D is ambiguous. This CDR3 has 12 amino acids. Germline lookup yields CDR1 KGHSH and CDR2 LQKENI. Trimming removed 3 bases at V and 4 bases at J, with 3 bases between. The CDR3 sequence is CASSPSTGELFF. The DNA of the CDR3 is TGTGCCAGCTCACCCAGCACCGGGGAGCTGTTTTTT.

This sequence joins TRBV15 and TRBJ1-6; D is unresolved. The CDR3 is 12 residues long. V was pared by 8 bases and J by 7 bases, with 9 bases between. Germline V CDR1 and CDR2: LNHNV, YYDKDF (reference sequence). CDR3 nucleotides: TGTGCCACCGGGCCATTAAATTCACCCCTCCACTTT. Protein sequence: CATGPLNSPLHF.

V is TRBV12-3 or TRBV12-4 and J is TRBJ1-4; 7 bases map to TRBD1. The CDR3 has 12 amino acids. The ends lost 6 bases at V and 10 bases at J; junction bases unmatched: 5. The CDR3 sequence: CASREGAGKLFF. The CDR3 DNA reads TGTGCCAGCAGAGAGGGGGCGGGAAAACTGTTTTTT.

The chain is built from TRBV19 and TRBJ1-5; D is possibly TRBD1 (5 bases). V was shortened by 5 bases and J by 0 bases, with 8 bases between the two germline ends. Germline values: CDR1 LNHDA, CDR2 SQIVND (reference sequence). This CDR3 region has 14 residues. CDR3 residues: CASSRDSSNQPQHF. The CDR3, as DNA: TGTGCCAGTAGTCGAGACAGTAGCAATCAGCCCCAGCATTTT.

This sequence joins TRBV12-3 or TRBV12-4 and TRBJ1-2; D not resolved. Trimming cost V 6 bases and J 0 bases, with 8 bases left between them. The length of the CDR3 is 13 residues. The CDR3 nucleotides are TGTGCCAGCAGCATAGACGCTAACTATGGCTACACCTTC. It codes for CASSIDANYGYTF.

This chain connects TRBV6-1 to TRBJ2-7, with D unclear. Germline CDR1 is MNHNS and CDR2 is SASEGT. The CDR3 is 16 residues long. Trimming took 4 bases from V and 3 from J, leaving 19 bases between them. CDR3 amino acids: CASSVGPMDLGYEQYF. The CDR3 DNA reads TGTGCCAGCAGTGTAGGACCTATGGACCTGGGCTACGAGCAGTACTTC.

The chain couples TRBV5-6 to TRBJ2-3, with TRBD2 as a possible D gene (6 bases). Per germline, CDR1 SGHDT and CDR2 YYEEEE. V was cut by 6 bases and J by 4 bases, with 12 bases left in between. The CDR3 has 13 residues. CDR3 sequence reads: CASTGTGADTQYF. The DNA of the CDR3 is TGTGCCAGCACCGGGACTGGAGCAGATACGCAGTATTTT.

This chain links TRBV6-5 with TRBJ2-5, with unresolved D. Germline CDR1 and CDR2: MNHEY and SVGAGI. V lost 8 bases and J lost 6, with 7 bases in between. The CDR3 consists of 10 residues. The CDR3 is CASLSKTQYF. In nucleotides, the CDR3 is TGTGCCAGCTTATCAAAGACCCAGTACTTC.

This clone was detected only a few times. This chain uses TRBV20-1 with TRBJ2-3; D may be TRBD2 (6 bases). The V gene lost 3 bases and the J gene lost 0 bases, with 10 bases spanning the gap. From germline, CDR1 is DFQATT and CDR2 SNEGSKA (reference sequence). The CDR3 runs 14 residues. In DNA form, the CDR3 reads TGCAGTGCTAGTGCCAGCGGGAGCACAGATACGCAGTATTTT. This gives the protein CSASASGSTDTQYF.

This clone was seen more than once but under ten times. CDR3: CASSLRGFSNQPQHF. CDR3 sequence (DNA): TGTGCCAGCAGTTTAAGGGGTTTTAGCAATCAGCCCCAGCATTTT. The V and J genes are TRBV27 and TRBJ1-5; D may be TRBD1 (5 bases). This CDR3 is 15 amino acids long. The ends were cut back, 2 bases at V and 0 bases at J, with 8 bases in the middle. Germline-derived CDR1 and CDR2 are MNHEY and SMNVEV (reference sequence).

The chain has TRBV7-7 and TRBJ2-7, with TRBD2 matching over 7 bases. The CDR3 spans 15 residues. The trim removed 5 bases at V and 2 bases at J, leaving 9 bases unmatched. Germline-derived CDR1 and CDR2 are SSHAT and FNYEAQ (reference sequence). The CDR3 sequence: CASSRGEGGPYEQYF. The CDR3 coding sequence is TGTGCCAGCAGCCGCGGAGAGGGAGGGCCCTACGAGCAGTACTTC. The full variable domain, rest sourced from reference TRBV7-7 and TRBJ2-7, is GAGVSQSPRYKVTKRGQDVTLRCDPISSHATLYWYQQALGQGPEFLTYFNYEAQPDKSGLPSDRFSAERPEGSISTLTIQRTEQRDSAMYRCASSRGEGGPYEQYFGPGTRLTVT.

This chain links TRBV4-1 with TRBJ1-2; D might be TRBD1 (5 bases). V lost 0 bases and J 4 bases, leaving 15 bases between the germline ends. The CDR3 length is 16 residues. Germline V gives CDR1 MGHRA, CDR2 YSYEKL. The CDR3: CASSQDYSGTAYGYTF. The CDR3 bases are TGCGCCAGCAGCCAAGATTATTCAGGGACGGCCTATGGCTACACCTTC.

V and J are TRBV6-1 and TRBJ1-3, with D tentatively TRBD1 (6 bases). The CDR3 contains 16 residues. The germline V gene has CDR1 MNHNS and CDR2 SASEGT. Between the trimmed V and J ends, which lost 3 bases and 2 bases, there was a span of 14 bases. CDR3 sequence (DNA): TGTGCCAGCAGTGACAGGGGACGAGGAGCTGGAAACACCATATATTTT. Its translation: CASSDRGRGAGNTIYF.

The chain links TRBV29-1 to TRBJ2-7; 7 positions agree with TRBD1. Germline V gene data show CDR1 as SQVTM and CDR2 as ANQGSEA. The V segment lost 6 bases and the J segment 0 bases; nucleotides outside the gene matches: 8. The CDR3 is 14 residues long. This chain's CDR3 is CSVKMTGSSYEQYF. For the CDR3, the DNA is TGCAGCGTCAAGATGACAGGGAGCTCCTACGAGCAGTACTTC.